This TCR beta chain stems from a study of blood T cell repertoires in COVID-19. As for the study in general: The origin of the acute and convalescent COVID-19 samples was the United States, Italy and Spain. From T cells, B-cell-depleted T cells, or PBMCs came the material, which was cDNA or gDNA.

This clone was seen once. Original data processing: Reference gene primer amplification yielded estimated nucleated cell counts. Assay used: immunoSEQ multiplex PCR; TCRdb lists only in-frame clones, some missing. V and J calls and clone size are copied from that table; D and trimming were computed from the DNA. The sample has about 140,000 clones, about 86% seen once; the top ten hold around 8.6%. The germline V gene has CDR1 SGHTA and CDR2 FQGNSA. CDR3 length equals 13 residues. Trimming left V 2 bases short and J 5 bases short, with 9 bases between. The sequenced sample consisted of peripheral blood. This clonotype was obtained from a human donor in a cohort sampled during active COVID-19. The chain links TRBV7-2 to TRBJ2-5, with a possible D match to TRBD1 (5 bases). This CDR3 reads CASSLMGQETQYF. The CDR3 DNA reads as TGTGCCAGCAGCTTAATGGGGCAGGAGACCCAGTACTTC.